The clone carrying this T cell receptor beta chain has only one observation. The target antigen is unknown. This sample is drawn from a study of cytomegalovirus exposure and HLA in healthy donors. Findings and caveats of the study: Some V segments could not be told apart, so they were left out, TRBV6-2 and TRBV6-3 among them.

V lost 7 bases and J lost 7; bases outside the gene matches: 6. The CDR3 has 15 amino acids. CDR1 and CDR2 from the germline V gene are LNHDA and SQIVND (reference sequence). Vbeta (60) and Jbeta (13) primers were used in the PCR. Clones were sequenced by immunoSEQ multiplex PCR, and TCRdb holds only the in-frame ones, with some missing. Of tens of thousands of clones listed, around 79% are singletons. The J gene is TRBJ2-1, the V gene TRBV19; TRBD2 matches at 14 bases. The specimen sequenced was PBMCs. The clonotype was recovered from a man aged 40-49 years in good health and CMV-seronegative. In DNA form, the CDR3 reads TGTGCCAGTAAAATAGGACTAGCGGGAGGTAATGAGCAGTTCTTC. It is translated as CASKIGLAGGNEQFF.